This T cell receptor (beta chain) came from a study of shared clonotypes between healthy human individuals. This clone was observed once. Unsorted samples drew genomic DNA from some 82 million PBMCs. Per the original methods: Sequence data from immunoSEQ were junction-only and lacked quality scores; consequently, filtering differed. The protocol was immunoSEQ multiplex PCR, while the TCRdb copy is restricted to in-frame clones and leaves out a portion. That table furnishes V, J and clone size, whereas the DNA furnished D and trimming. The table has approximately 500,000 clones, 70% to 80% seen once. The CDR3 runs 16 residues. Germline CDR1 and CDR2: SGHTA and FQGTGA. J gave up 5 bases and V 5 bases, and 5 bases lay outside the gene matches.

This chain links TRBV7-3 with TRBJ2-2; 13 bases are a match to TRBD2. What was sequenced was PBMCs. The receptor was derived from a woman aged 35 to 49 in good health. Some clones in this sample may be carry-over from other donors' samples. CDR3 nucleotides: TGTGCCAGCAGCCTCGGACTAGCGGGGGCGACCGGGGAGCTGTTTTTT. Translation: CASSLGLAGATGELFF.